The clone carrying this TCR beta chain was counted many times. Its antigen remains unknown. This entry is derived from a study of blood T cells in healthy people across ages. Unmatched junction bases numbered 15, after V lost 1 base and J lost 8 bases. Germline V lookup: CDR1 SGHTA, CDR2 FQGNSA. The CDR3 has 17 residues. Study conclusions and caveats: Because donor CMV status was unknown, expanded clonotype changes were possibly confounded.

For the second PCR, which ran for 7 to 11 cycles, a sample-barcoded 5' primer and a J-beta primer mix were used. MiXCR was run by TCRdb on the 5' RACE reads, yielding one entry per CDR3 protein. Of 850,000 or so distinct CDR3 sequences detected, roughly 26% appear once; the ten largest clones hold 15% to 20%. The chain couples TRBV7-2 to TRBJ2-5; 8 bases align to TRBD1. This receptor was obtained from a woman older than 75 in good health. Sequencing was performed on blood. CDR3 nucleotide sequence: TGTGCCAGCAGCTTAGAGGGGGCAGGGGGCCCCTTTGATACCCAGTACTTC. Residues: CASSLEGAGGPFDTQYF.